These T cell receptor beta chains were read from a single sample in a study of cytomegalovirus exposure and HLA in healthy donors. The table came from immunoSEQ multiplex PCR; TCRdb's copy has only in-frame clones and leaves some out. The repertoire holds 130,000 or so clones, with 74% as singletons. The sequenced sample was PBMCs. These receptors were collected from a middle-aged man in good health and CMV-seropositive. The CDR3 runs from the conserved cysteine through the conserved F or W. D genes are given only for firm matches. A row's size may be missing; if present it is once, few, many or a size class.

v_call	j_call	clone_size	d_call	cdr3_aa	cdr3_nt
TRBV6-5	TRBJ2-1	NA	NA	CASGPQGIYNEQFF	TGTGCCAGCGGGCCCCAGGGAATCTACAATGAGCAGTTCTTC
TRBV5-4	TRBJ2-3	few	TRBD2	CASYNGAGGSTDTQYF	TGTGCCAGCTACAATGGGGCGGGAGGTTCCACGGATACGCAGTATTTT
TRBV11-2	TRBJ1-1	few	NA	CASSLVRSGEGAFF	TGTGCCAGCAGCTTAGTAAGATCCGGGGAAGGAGCTTTCTTT
TRBV2	TRBJ2-2	NA	TRBD1	CASSRNRGPDTGELFF	TGTGCCAGCAGTCGAAACAGGGGGCCGGACACCGGGGAGCTGTTTTTT
TRBV6-1	TRBJ1-5	NA	TRBD1	CASSENRRGLSNQPQHF	TGTGCCAGCAGTGAAAATCGCAGGGGGCTTAGCAATCAGCCCCAGCATTTT
TRBV20-1	TRBJ2-1	NA	NA	CSARWPNEQFF	TGCAGTGCTAGATGGCCCAATGAGCAGTTCTTC
TRBV30	TRBJ2-1	NA	NA	CACSGQPNNEQFF	TGTGCCTGCTCCGGACAGCCAAACAATGAGCAGTTCTTC
TRBV10-1	TRBJ2-2	once	TRBD2	CASSVGLAGNTGELFF	TGCGCCAGCAGTGTCGGACTAGCGGGTAACACCGGGGAGCTGTTTTTT
TRBV4-1	TRBJ2-7	NA	NA	CASSQGAQDPYEQYF	TGCGCCAGCAGCCAAGGGGCACAGGATCCCTACGAGCAGTACTTC
TRBV5-1	TRBJ2-2	few	TRBD2	CASSPAGGNTGELFF	TGCGCCAGCAGCCCGGCGGGAGGGAACACCGGGGAGCTGTTTTTT
TRBV27	TRBJ1-3	NA	NA	CASRGGGNTIYF	TGTGCCAGCAGGGGAGGAGGAAACACCATATATTTT
TRBV7-8	TRBJ2-4	NA	TRBD1	CASSFPQTGKNIQYF	TGTGCCAGCAGCTTTCCCCAGACAGGGAAAAACATTCAGTACTTC
TRBV27	TRBJ1-1	NA	NA	CASSLTQPLTTEAFF	TGTGCCAGCAGTTTAACACAGCCTCTAACCACTGAAGCTTTCTTT
TRBV5-1	TRBJ1-4	NA	TRBD1	CASSSTGQAEKLFF	TGCGCCAGCAGCTCAACGGGACAGGCTGAAAAACTGTTTTTT
TRBV29-1	TRBJ1-2	NA	TRBD1	CSVAGTGGNYGYTF	TGCAGCGTCGCCGGGACAGGGGGCAACTATGGCTACACCTTC
TRBV19	TRBJ1-1	NA	TRBD1	CASRGQGVNTEAFF	TGTGCCAGTAGGGGACAGGGGGTGAACACTGAAGCTTTCTTT
TRBV5-1	TRBJ2-2	NA	TRBD1	CASDKTGGLRTGELFF	TGCGCCAGCGACAAGACAGGGGGACTACGCACCGGGGAGCTGTTTTTT
TRBV27	TRBJ2-7	NA	NA	CASSSDREGGEQYF	TGTGCCAGCAGTTCGGACAGGGAGGGAGGCGAGCAGTACTTC
TRBV18	TRBJ2-7	once	TRBD2	CASSPGTSGSYEQYF	TGTGCCAGCTCACCAGGGACTAGCGGGAGCTACGAGCAGTACTTC
TRBV28	TRBJ2-3	NA	NA	CASSLITGSKDTQYF	TGTGCCAGCAGTTTAATAACAGGGTCCAAAGATACGCAGTATTTT
TRBV7-2	TRBJ2-2	NA	TRBD2	CASSPYGSGGRTGELFF	TGTGCCAGCAGCCCCTACGGTAGCGGGGGACGCACCGGGGAGCTGTTTTTT
TRBV27	TRBJ2-7	once	NA	CASSLSLGYSYEQYF	TGTGCCAGCAGTTTATCGTTGGGCTATTCCTACGAGCAGTACTTC
TRBV7-9	TRBJ1-1	NA	TRBD1	CASSLTGGNTEAFF	TGTGCCAGCAGCTTAACAGGGGGGAACACTGAAGCTTTCTTT
TRBV29-1	TRBJ2-1	NA	TRBD2	CSVSSGVAYNEQFF	TGCAGCGTTTCAAGCGGGGTCGCCTACAATGAGCAGTTCTTC
TRBV6-1	TRBJ2-7	NA	NA	CASSTLWRYEQYF	TGTGCCAGCAGTACCCTCTGGAGGTACGAGCAGTACTTC
TRBV28	TRBJ1-3	NA	TRBD1	CASSLIGGPILSGNTIYF	TGTGCCAGCAGTTTGATAGGGGGCCCAATTCTCTCTGGAAACACCATATATTTT
TRBV7-9	TRBJ1-3	NA	TRBD1	CASSLGPGQGTGNTIYF	TGTGCCAGCAGCTTAGGGCCGGGACAGGGAACCGGAAACACCATATATTTT
TRBV9	TRBJ1-5	NA	TRBD1	CASSSRGLSNQPQHF	TGTGCCAGCAGCTCGAGGGGGCTTAGCAATCAGCCCCAGCATTTT
TRBV2	TRBJ2-7	NA	NA	CASMRTGYEQYF	TGTGCCAGCATGAGGACGGGATACGAGCAGTACTTC
TRBV2	TRBJ1-1	NA	NA	CASSWAENTEAFF	TGTGCCAGCAGCTGGGCCGAGAACACTGAAGCTTTCTTT
TRBV27	TRBJ1-1	NA	TRBD1	CASSLRSDRAAFF	TGTGCCAGCAGTTTACGTTCCGACAGGGCAGCTTTCTTT
TRBV5-1	TRBJ2-3	NA	NA	CASSLAMRKSTDTQYF	TGCGCCAGCAGCTTGGCCATGCGGAAGAGCACAGATACGCAGTATTTT
TRBV27	TRBJ2-5	NA	TRBD2	CASTSGGAVQETQYF	TGTGCCAGCACTAGCGGGGGGGCAGTGCAAGAGACCCAGTACTTC
TRBV11-2	TRBJ2-7	once	TRBD2	CASSSKSSGRVEQYF	TGTGCCAGCAGCTCCAAGTCTAGCGGGAGGGTCGAGCAGTACTTC
TRBV7-9	TRBJ2-3	NA	NA	CASSSRLTDTQYF	TGTGCCAGCAGCTCCAGACTCACAGATACGCAGTATTTT
TRBV30	TRBJ1-2	once	NA	CARQVGRGYTF	TGTGCCCGCCAAGTGGGGCGTGGCTACACCTTC
TRBV14	TRBJ2-7	NA	TRBD1	CASSQLTGTGSREQYF	TGTGCCAGCAGCCAACTAACCGGGACAGGGTCTCGGGAGCAGTACTTC
TRBV6-5	TRBJ2-1	once	NA	CASSYGGRAINNEQFF	TGTGCCAGCAGCTACGGTGGCAGGGCCATCAACAATGAGCAGTTCTTC
TRBV18	TRBJ2-2	NA	NA	CASSPYRASNTGELFF	TGTGCCAGCTCACCATACAGGGCTAGCAACACCGGGGAGCTGTTTTTT
TRBV6-5	TRBJ1-3	NA	NA	CASSPGGGDGNTIYF	TGTGCCAGCAGCCCGGGGGGGGGCGACGGAAACACCATATATTTT
TRBV2	TRBJ1-1	NA	TRBD1	CASSLGGPNTEAFF	TGTGCCAGCAGTTTAGGGGGCCCGAACACTGAAGCTTTCTTT
TRBV28	TRBJ1-6	NA	TRBD1	CASSSRTGGKNNSPLHF	TGTGCCAGCAGTTCCAGGACAGGGGGCAAAAATAATTCACCCCTCCACTTT
TRBV11-2	TRBJ1-5	NA	NA	CASSLQGGSNQPQHF	TGTGCCAGCAGCTTACAAGGGGGTAGCAATCAGCCCCAGCATTTT
TRBV7-9	TRBJ2-7	few	TRBD1	CASSLGQGADEQYF	TGTGCCAGCAGCTTAGGACAGGGGGCTGACGAGCAGTACTTC
TRBV19	TRBJ2-7	NA	TRBD1	CASRGYGQAAYEQYF	TGTGCCAGTAGGGGGTACGGACAGGCGGCGTACGAGCAGTACTTC
TRBV30	TRBJ2-5	NA	TRBD2	CAWASGRGAETQYF	TGTGCCTGGGCTAGCGGGAGAGGAGCAGAGACCCAGTACTTC
TRBV5-4	TRBJ2-3	NA	NA	CASSSRLTDTQYF	TGTGCCAGCAGCTCCCGACTAACAGATACGCAGTATTTT
TRBV10-3	TRBJ1-2	NA	TRBD1	CAISEPGQGDGYTF	TGTGCCATCAGTGAACCCGGACAGGGGGATGGCTACACCTTC
TRBV28	TRBJ2-7	NA	NA	CASDSGYEQYF	TGTGCCAGCGATTCGGGGTACGAGCAGTACTTC
TRBV30	TRBJ1-1	NA	TRBD1	CAWRGQGSFTEAFF	TGTGCCTGGAGGGGACAGGGGAGTTTCACTGAAGCTTTCTTT
TRBV19	TRBJ1-1	medium-sized	NA	CASSIVQGVTEAFF	TGTGCCAGTAGTATTGTTCAAGGGGTCACTGAAGCTTTCTTT
TRBV27	TRBJ2-3	NA	TRBD2	CASSPLAGRRGDTQYF	TGTGCCAGCAGTCCCCTAGCGGGACGGCGGGGAGATACGCAGTATTTT
TRBV2	TRBJ2-2	few	TRBD2	CASSDSGSNTGELFF	TGTGCCAGCAGCGATAGCGGGAGTAACACCGGGGAGCTGTTTTTT
TRBV4-2	TRBJ1-1	NA	TRBD1	CASSQQGDTEAFF	TGTGCCAGCAGCCAGCAGGGGGACACTGAAGCTTTCTTT